Detailed here is one T cell receptor beta chain. Its antigen is not known. The data belong to a study of shared clonotypes between healthy human individuals. The data were produced by immunoSEQ multiplex PCR, yet TCRdb's version contains in-frame clones alone and is incomplete. This table has roughly 770,000 clones, 95% to 97% appearing once. Study-wide results and caveats: Naive CD4 clonotypes overlapped across a handful of donors at around 4.8%. Clonotypes which were not shared had lower generation probabilities than clonotypes that all four donors shared. Naive subsets typically showed greater estimated richness than memory subsets. The authors expected sequencing depth to affect clonotype sharing among donors.

Cells designated naive CD8 were CD45RO-negative and were positively selected for CCR7, with terminally differentiated effector memory CD45RA+ cells excluded. Germline CDR1 reads WSHSY; CDR2 reads SAAADI. The V end lost 2 bases, the J end lost 3 bases, and 20 bases lay between the germline ends. The CDR3 totals 17 residues. The sample comprised naive CD8+ T cells sorted from blood. This TCR derives from a man aged 30-40 years in good health. The rearrangement uses TRBV10-2 and TRBJ2-7; perhaps TRBD2 as D (7 bases). This CDR3 reads CASSEKGGAHYYYEQYF. The CDR3, as DNA: TGCGCCAGCAGTGAGAAAGGGGGGGCACATTATTACTACGAGCAGTACTTC.